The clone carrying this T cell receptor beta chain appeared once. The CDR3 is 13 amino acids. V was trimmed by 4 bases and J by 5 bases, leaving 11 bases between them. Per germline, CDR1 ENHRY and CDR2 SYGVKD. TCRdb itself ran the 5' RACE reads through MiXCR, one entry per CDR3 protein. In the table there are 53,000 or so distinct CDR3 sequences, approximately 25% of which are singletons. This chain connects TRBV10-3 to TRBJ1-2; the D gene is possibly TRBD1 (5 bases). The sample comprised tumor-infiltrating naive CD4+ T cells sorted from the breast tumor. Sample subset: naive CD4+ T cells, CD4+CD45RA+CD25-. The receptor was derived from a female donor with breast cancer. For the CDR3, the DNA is TGTGCCATCAGTGGGGACTCGGGTTATGGCTACACCTTC. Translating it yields CAISGDSGYGYTF.